The rows below give T cell receptor beta chains drawn from one sample of a study of T cell responses to AZD1222 COVID-19 vaccine. Generated by immunoSEQ multiplex PCR, the TCRdb table keeps only in-frame clones and is missing some. The table includes roughly 260,000 clones, just over 90% detected once. Sample: peripheral blood, taken on day 0 of AZD1222 vaccination. These receptors were taken from an adult in good health. Each CDR3 is given with its conserved first and last residue. The order of the fields is V gene, J gene, CDR3 protein.

>TRBV9|TRBJ1-1
CASSLTARGDTEAFF
>TRBV6-1|TRBJ2-1
CASSDRSSYNEQFF
>TRBV5-6|TRBJ2-1
CASTYSGRGSYNEQFF
>TRBV9|TRBJ2-2
CASSVAPTNTGELFF
>TRBV18|TRBJ1-6
CASSPGQQGVGSPLHF
>TRBV29-1|TRBJ2-1
CSVQRGLANNEQFF
>TRBV15|TRBJ2-1
CATSPGHSYNEQFF
>TRBV3-1/TRBV3-2|TRBJ2-3
CASSPWGVGQSDTQYF
>TRBV7-3|TRBJ1-3
CASSQAGTGTSGNTIYF
>TRBV7-2|TRBJ2-5
CASSPAPRTVQETQYF
>TRBV2|TRBJ2-1
CAIKGEHYNEQFF
>TRBV5-1|TRBJ1-3
CASSTGQGNTIYF
>TRBV28|TRBJ1-2
CASSFPGRGYTF
>TRBV5-6|TRBJ2-2
CASSSYRGTTAGELFF
>TRBV4-1|TRBJ1-2
CASSQGQGLHYGYTF
>TRBV4-3|TRBJ1-4
CASSQDTGPNEKLFF
>TRBV5-1|TRBJ2-1
CASSLAGHSYNEQFF
>TRBV19|TRBJ1-4
CASSPEGNPNEKLFF
>TRBV3-1/TRBV3-2|TRBJ1-6
CASSQGQNNSPLHF
>TRBV2|TRBJ1-6
CASRPLGGNSPLHF
>TRBV11-2|TRBJ2-7
CASSLASSRTYEQYF
>TRBV19|TRBJ2-3
CASSLERSTQYF
>TRBV7-8|TRBJ1-4
CASSPRGRGVFF
>TRBV24-1|TRBJ1-4
CATSDPAYFGAKLFF
>TRBV27|TRBJ1-1
CATKKGYGGYTEAFF
>TRBV4-1|TRBJ2-4
CASSQRPIEIAKNIQYF
>TRBV18|TRBJ2-7
CASSPRQGTYEQYF
>TRBV30|TRBJ1-1
CAGRAWSGSRTEAFF
>TRBV7-3|TRBJ2-3
CASRAGGADTQYF
>TRBV2|TRBJ2-3
CASSSTSYTDTQYF
>TRBV6-6|TRBJ1-3
CASSSTTSSGNTIYF
>TRBV11-3|TRBJ2-5
CASSLGSLPQETQYF
>TRBV4-1|TRBJ1-1
CASSQGTTGVGRGTEAFF
>TRBV28|TRBJ2-7
CASTEQGRAHEQYF
>TRBV6-5|TRBJ1-1
CASSTGEGSAEAFF
>TRBV2|TRBJ1-5
CASSPDRVNQPQHF
>TRBV11-2|TRBJ2-1
CASSLGRGGLRSYNEQFF
>TRBV24-1|TRBJ2-3
CATRLLTSMNTQYF
>TRBV24-1|TRBJ2-1
CATGGGGGGYNEQFF
>TRBV9|TRBJ1-4
CASSVDVSGDLLFF
>TRBV2|TRBJ1-1
CASSLEVNTEAFF
>TRBV6-9|TRBJ1-5
CASSRRDRGINQPQHF
>TRBV28|TRBJ2-7
CASSPGTSGTYEQYF
>TRBV5-5|TRBJ1-2
CASSLTGTYGYTF
>TRBV28|TRBJ1-5
CASSSLQVNQPQHF
>TRBV9|TRBJ1-2
CASSVDPGANYGYTF